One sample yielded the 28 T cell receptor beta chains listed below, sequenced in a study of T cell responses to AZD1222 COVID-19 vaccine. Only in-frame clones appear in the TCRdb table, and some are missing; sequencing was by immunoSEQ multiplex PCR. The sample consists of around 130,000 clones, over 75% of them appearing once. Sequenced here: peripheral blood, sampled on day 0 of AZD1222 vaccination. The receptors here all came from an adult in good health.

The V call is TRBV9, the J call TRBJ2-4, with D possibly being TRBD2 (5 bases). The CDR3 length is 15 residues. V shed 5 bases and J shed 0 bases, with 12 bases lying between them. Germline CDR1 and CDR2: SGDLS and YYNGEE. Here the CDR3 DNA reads TGTGCCAGCAGTGCGGGCCGAGTAGCCAAAAACATTCAGTACTTC. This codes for CASSAGRVAKNIQYF.

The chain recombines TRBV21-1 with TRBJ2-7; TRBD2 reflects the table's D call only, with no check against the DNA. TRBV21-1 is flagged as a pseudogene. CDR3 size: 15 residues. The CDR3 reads CASSKEREGGHEQYF. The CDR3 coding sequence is TGTGCCAGCAGCAAAGAGAGGGAGGGGGGACACGAGCAGTACTTC.

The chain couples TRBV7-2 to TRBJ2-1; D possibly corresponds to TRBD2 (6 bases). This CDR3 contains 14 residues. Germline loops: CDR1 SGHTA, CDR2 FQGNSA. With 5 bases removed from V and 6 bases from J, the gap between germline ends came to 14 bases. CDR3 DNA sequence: TGTGCCAGCAGCACCAGACTAGATCCCAATGAGCAGTTCTTC. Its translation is CASSTRLDPNEQFF.

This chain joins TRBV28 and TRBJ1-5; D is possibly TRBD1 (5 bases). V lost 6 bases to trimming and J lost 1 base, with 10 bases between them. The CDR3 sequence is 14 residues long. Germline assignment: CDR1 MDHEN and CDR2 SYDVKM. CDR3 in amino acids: CASSGRQSNQPQHF. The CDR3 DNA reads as TGTGCCAGCAGCGGAAGACAGAGCAATCAGCCCCAGCATTTT.

The DNA of the CDR3 is TGTGCCAGCAGCGTTACACTTCTCACAGATACGCAGTATTTT. The encoded protein is CASSVTLLTDTQYF. The V and J genes are TRBV9 and TRBJ2-3, with D unresolved. The CDR3 is 14 residues long. Germline CDR1 and CDR2: SGDLS and YYNGEE. The V end was cut by 2 bases, the J end by 2 bases, with 9 bases between.

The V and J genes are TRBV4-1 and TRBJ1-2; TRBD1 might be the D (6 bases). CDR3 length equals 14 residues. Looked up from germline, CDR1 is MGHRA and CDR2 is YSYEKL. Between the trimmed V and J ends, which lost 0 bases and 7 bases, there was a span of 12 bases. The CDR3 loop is CASSQDTGKGGYTF. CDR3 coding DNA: TGCGCCAGCAGCCAAGATACAGGGAAGGGTGGCTACACCTTC.

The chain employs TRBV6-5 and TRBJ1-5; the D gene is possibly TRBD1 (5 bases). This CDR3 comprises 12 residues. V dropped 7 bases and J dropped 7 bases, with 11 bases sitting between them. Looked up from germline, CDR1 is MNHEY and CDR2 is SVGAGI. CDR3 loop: CASTRGWQPQHF. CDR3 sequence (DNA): TGTGCCAGCACTAGGGGTTGGCAGCCCCAGCATTTT.

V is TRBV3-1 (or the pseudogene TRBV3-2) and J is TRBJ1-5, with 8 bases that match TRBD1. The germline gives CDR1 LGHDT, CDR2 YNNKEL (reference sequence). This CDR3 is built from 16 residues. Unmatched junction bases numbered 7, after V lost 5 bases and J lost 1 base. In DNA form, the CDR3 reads TGTGCCAGCAGCTTCGGGACAGGACGAAGCAATCAGCCCCAGCATTTT. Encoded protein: CASSFGTGRSNQPQHF.

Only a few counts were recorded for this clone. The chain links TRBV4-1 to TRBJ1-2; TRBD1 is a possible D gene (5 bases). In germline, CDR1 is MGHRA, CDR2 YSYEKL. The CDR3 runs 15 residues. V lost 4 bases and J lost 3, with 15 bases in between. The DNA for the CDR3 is TGCGCCAGCAGCCTCCCCCAGGGAGGTCACTATGGCTACACCTTC. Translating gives CASSLPQGGHYGYTF.

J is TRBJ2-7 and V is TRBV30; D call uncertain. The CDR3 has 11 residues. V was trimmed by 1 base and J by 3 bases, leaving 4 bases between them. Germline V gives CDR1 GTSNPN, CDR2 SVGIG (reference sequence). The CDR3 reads CAWSGSYEQYF. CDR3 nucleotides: TGTGCCTGGAGTGGCAGCTACGAGCAGTACTTC.

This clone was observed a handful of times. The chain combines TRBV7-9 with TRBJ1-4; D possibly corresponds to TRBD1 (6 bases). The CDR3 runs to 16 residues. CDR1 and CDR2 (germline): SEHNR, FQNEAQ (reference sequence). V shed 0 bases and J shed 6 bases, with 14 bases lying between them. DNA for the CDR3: TGTGCCAGCAGCTTAGCGTCTGGCAGGGGCTATGAAAAACTGTTTTTT. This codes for CASSLASGRGYEKLFF.

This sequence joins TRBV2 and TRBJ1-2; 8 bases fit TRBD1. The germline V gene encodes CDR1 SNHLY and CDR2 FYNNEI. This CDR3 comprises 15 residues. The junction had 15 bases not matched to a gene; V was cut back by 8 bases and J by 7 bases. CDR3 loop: CASPRPDRVVGGYTF. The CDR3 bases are TGTGCCAGCCCCCGCCCGGACAGGGTTGTAGGTGGCTACACCTTC.

Here the CDR3 DNA reads TGCGCCAGCAGCCAATTCTGGGGGAATAGCAATCAGCCCCAGCATTTT. This translates into CASSQFWGNSNQPQHF. The V call is TRBV4-3, the J call TRBJ1-5; TRBD1 is a possible D gene (5 bases). The CDR3 totals 16 residues. Per germline, CDR1 LGHNA and CDR2 YSLEER. Trimming took 2 bases from V and 0 from J, leaving 11 bases between them.

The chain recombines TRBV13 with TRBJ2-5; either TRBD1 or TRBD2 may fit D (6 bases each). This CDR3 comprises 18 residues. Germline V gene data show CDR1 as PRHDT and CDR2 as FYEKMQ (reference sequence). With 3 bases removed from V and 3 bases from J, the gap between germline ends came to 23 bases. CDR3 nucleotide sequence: TGTGCCAGCAGCTTGGAGGGGGGTTACGGACGAAATGAAGAGACCCAGTACTTC. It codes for CASSLEGGYGRNEETQYF.

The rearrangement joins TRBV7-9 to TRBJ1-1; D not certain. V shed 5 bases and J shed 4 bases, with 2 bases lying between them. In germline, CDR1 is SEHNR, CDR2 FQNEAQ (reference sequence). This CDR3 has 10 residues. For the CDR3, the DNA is TGTGCCAGCAGCCGCACTGAAGCTTTCTTT. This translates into CASSRTEAFF.

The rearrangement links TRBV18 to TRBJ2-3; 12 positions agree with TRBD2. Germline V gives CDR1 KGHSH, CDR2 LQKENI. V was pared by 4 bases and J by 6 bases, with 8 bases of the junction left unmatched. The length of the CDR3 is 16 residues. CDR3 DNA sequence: TGTGCCAGCTCACTCAGCACTAGCGGGGGGCCGGATACGCAGTATTTT. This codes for CASSLSTSGGPDTQYF.

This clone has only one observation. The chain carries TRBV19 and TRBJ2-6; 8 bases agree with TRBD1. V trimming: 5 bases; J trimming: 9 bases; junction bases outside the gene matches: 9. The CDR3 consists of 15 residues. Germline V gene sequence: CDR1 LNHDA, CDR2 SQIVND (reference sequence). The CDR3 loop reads CASSARTGLGNVLTF. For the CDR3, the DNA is TGTGCCAGTAGTGCCCGGACAGGGTTGGGCAACGTCCTGACTTTC.

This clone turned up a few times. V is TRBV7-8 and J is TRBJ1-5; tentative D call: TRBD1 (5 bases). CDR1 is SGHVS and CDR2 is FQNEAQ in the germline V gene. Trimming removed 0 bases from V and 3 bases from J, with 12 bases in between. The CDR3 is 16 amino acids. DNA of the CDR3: TGTGCCAGCAGCTTAGCCCGACAGATATACAATCAGCCCCAGCATTTT. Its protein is CASSLARQIYNQPQHF.

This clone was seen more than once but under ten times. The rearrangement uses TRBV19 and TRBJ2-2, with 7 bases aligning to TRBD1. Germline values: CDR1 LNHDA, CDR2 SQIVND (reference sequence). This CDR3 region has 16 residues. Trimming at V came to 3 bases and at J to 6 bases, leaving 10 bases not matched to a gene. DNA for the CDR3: TGTGCCAGTAGTATCCCTAGGGGGCATCGGGCCGGGGAGCTGTTTTTT. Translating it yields CASSIPRGHRAGELFF.

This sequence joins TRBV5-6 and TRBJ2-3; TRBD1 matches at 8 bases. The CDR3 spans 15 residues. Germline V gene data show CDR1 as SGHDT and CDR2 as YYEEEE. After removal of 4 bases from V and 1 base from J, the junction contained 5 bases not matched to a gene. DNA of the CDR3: TGTGCCAGCAGCCCAGGGGGCGGGGGCACAGATACGCAGTATTTT. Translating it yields CASSPGGGGTDTQYF.

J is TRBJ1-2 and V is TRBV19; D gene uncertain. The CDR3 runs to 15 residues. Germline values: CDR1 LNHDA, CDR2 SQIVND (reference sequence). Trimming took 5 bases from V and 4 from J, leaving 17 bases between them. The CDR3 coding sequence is TGTGCCAGTAGTCCCGAACCCCGAGGGTCCTATGGCTACACCTTC. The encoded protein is CASSPEPRGSYGYTF.

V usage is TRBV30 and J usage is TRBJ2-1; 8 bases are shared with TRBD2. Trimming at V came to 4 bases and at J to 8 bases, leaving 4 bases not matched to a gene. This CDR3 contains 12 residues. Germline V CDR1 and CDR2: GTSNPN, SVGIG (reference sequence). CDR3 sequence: CAWTGGRDEQFF. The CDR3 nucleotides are TGTGCCTGGACGGGGGGGAGGGATGAGCAGTTCTTC.

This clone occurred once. CDR3 in amino acids: CASSIDLPGWGAYGYTF. For the CDR3, the DNA is TGTGCCAGTAGTATAGATCTCCCGGGATGGGGGGCCTATGGCTACACCTTC. The genes are TRBV19 and TRBJ1-2; D is perhaps TRBD1 (6 bases). Trimming took off 0 bases at V and 4 bases at J, with 18 bases between the two ends. Germline V lookup: CDR1 LNHDA, CDR2 SQIVND (reference sequence). The CDR3 is 17 residues long.

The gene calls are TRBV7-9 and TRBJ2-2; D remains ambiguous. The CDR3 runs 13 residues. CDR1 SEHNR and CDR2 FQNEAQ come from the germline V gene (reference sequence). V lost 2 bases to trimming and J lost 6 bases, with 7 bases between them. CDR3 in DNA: TGTGCCAGCAGCTTAACTCTGTCCGGGGAGCTGTTTTTT. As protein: CASSLTLSGELFF.

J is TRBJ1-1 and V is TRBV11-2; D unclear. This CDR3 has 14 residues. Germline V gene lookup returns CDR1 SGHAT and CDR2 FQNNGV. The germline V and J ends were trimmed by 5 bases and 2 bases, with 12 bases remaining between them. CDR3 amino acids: CASSIGPANTEAFF. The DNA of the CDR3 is TGTGCCAGCAGCATAGGTCCAGCCAACACTGAAGCTTTCTTT.

As DNA, the CDR3 is TGTGCCAGCTCACCGGGACAGGGCGGCGACGAGCAGTACTTC. Translating gives CASSPGQGGDEQYF. This chain uses TRBV18 with TRBJ2-7, with 9 nucleotides matching TRBD1. CDR1 is KGHSH and CDR2 is LQKENI in the germline V gene. CDR3 length: 14 amino acids. Trimming removed 3 bases from V and 5 bases from J; junction bases left unmatched: 5.

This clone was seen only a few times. DNA of the CDR3: TGTGCCAGCACCCCCCGGGGCTTAGGCGGCGAGGCTTTCTTT. Translated, it gives CASTPRGLGGEAFF. The V and J genes are TRBV6-5 and TRBJ1-1; a possible D gene is TRBD1 (5 bases). Trimming shortened V by 7 bases and J by 11 bases, and 23 bases separated the two germline ends. This CDR3 region has 14 residues. Germline V lookup: CDR1 MNHEY, CDR2 SVGAGI.

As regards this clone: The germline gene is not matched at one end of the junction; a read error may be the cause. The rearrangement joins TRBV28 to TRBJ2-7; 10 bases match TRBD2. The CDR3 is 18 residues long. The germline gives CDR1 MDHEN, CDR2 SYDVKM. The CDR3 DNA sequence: TGTGCCAGCAGTTTAGACCCAAAGAGCGGGAGGGCCTCCGACGAGCAGTACTTC. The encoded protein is CASSLDPKSGRASDEQYF.